This paragraph covers one T cell receptor beta chain sequence. The data are from a study of blood T cell repertoires in COVID-19. For the study at large: Donors in the United States, Italy and Spain gave samples during acute or convalescent COVID-19. From T cells, B-cell-depleted T cells, or PBMCs came the material, which was cDNA or gDNA.

During active infection, Seattle patients enrolled and were then monitored through disease. The V and J ends lost 8 bases and 5 bases respectively, with 15 bases between them. Germline lookup yields CDR1 WNHNN and CDR2 SYGVQD (reference sequence). CDR3 length equals 13 residues. Original methodology: From reference gene primer amplification, estimates of nucleated cell counts were derived. The method was immunoSEQ multiplex PCR; TCRdb's version includes in-frame clones alone and lacks a portion of them. That table gives V, J and clone size, and the DNA gave D and trimming. The sample has 150,000 to 250,000 clones; 79% are singletons.

The TCR originated in a woman in her thirties or forties with COVID-19, enrolled during active disease. Material for sequencing was peripheral blood. This chain uses TRBV10-1 with TRBJ1-1; D remains ambiguous. The CDR3 reads CASAVGICTEAFF. For the CDR3, the DNA is TGCGCCAGCGCGGTCGGGATATGTACTGAAGCTTTCTTT.